This paragraph reports one T cell receptor (beta chain). CDR3 length equals 15 residues. Germline values: CDR1 SGHDN, CDR2 FVKESK. J gave up 0 bases and V 7 bases, and 5 bases lay outside the gene matches. TCRdb passed the reads through MiXCR, listing each CDR3 protein once. Among 8,000 or so distinct CDR3 sequences, roughly 18% were seen once, and the ten largest hold approximately 4.5%. This specimen belongs to a study of liver allograft versus peripheral blood T cells. At the level of the study: Comparing T cell receptor repertoires in transplanted livers with those in recipients' peripheral blood was part of the design.

The chain joins TRBV14 to TRBJ2-3, with 9 bases lining up with TRBD2. This receptor was obtained from a human patient who had a liver transplant. These T cells may partly come from the graft donor. CDR3 DNA sequence: TGTGCCAGCAATCGACTAGCGGACAGCACAGATACGCAGTATTTT. Its translation is CASNRLADSTDTQYF.